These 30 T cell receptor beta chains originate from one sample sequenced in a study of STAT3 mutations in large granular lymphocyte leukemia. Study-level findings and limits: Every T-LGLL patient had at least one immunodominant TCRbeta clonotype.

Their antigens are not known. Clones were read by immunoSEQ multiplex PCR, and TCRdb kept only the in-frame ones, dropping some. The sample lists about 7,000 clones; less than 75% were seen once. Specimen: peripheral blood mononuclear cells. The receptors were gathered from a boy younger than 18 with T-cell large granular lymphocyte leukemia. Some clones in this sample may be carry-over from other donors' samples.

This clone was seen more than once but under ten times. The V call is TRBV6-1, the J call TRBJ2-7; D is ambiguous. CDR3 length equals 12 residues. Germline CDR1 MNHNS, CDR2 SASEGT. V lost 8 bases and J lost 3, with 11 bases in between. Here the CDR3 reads CASENSGYEQYF. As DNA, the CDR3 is TGTGCCAGCGAGAACTCAGGCTACGAGCAGTACTTC.

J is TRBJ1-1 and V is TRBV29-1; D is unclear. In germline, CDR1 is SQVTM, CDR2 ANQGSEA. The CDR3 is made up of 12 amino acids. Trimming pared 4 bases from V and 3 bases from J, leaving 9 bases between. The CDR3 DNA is TGCAGCGTTGGGTCAGCCTACACTGAAGCTTTCTTT. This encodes CSVGSAYTEAFF.

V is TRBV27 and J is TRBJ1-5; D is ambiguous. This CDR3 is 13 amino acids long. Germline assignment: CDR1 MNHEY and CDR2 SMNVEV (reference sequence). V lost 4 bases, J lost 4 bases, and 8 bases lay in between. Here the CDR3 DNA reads TGTGCCAGCAGTTATAAACCTAATCAGCCCCAGCATTTT. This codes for CASSYKPNQPQHF.

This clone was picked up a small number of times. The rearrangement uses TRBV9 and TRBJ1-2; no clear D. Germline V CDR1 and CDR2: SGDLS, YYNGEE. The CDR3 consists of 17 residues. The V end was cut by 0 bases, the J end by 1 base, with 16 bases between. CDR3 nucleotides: TGTGCCAGCAGCGTAGTCACCGACATGGTACTTAACTATGGCTACACCTTC. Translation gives CASSVVTDMVLNYGYTF.

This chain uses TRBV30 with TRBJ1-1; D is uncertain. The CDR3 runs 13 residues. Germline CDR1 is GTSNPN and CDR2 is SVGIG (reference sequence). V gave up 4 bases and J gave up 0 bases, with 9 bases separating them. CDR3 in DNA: TGTGCCTGGACTCGTTGGATGAACACTGAAGCTTTCTTT. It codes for CAWTRWMNTEAFF. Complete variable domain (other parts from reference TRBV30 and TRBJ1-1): SQTIHQWPATLVQPVGSPLSLECTVEGTSNPNLYWYRQAAGRGLQLLFYSVGIGQISSEVPQNLSASRPQDRQFILSSKKLLLSDSGFYLCAWTRWMNTEAFFGQGTRLTVV.

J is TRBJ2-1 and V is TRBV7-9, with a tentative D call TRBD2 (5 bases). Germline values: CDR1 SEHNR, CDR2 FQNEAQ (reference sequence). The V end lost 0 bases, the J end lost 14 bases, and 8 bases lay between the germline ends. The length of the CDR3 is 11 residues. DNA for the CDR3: TGTGCCAGCAGCTTAGCGCCGGAGGAGTTCTTC. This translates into CASSLAPEEFF.

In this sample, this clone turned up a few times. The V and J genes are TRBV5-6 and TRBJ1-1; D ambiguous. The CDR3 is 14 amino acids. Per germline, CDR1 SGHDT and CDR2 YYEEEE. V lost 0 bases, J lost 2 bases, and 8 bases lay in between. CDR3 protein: CASSLAPGNTEAFF. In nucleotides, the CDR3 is TGTGCCAGCAGCTTGGCGCCGGGAAACACTGAAGCTTTCTTT.

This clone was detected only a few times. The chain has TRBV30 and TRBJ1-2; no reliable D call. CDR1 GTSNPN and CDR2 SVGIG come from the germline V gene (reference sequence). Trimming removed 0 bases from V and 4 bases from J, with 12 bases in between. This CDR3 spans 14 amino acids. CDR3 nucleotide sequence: TGTGCCTGGAGTGTACGTCACGTTAGCTATGGCTACACCTTC. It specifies CAWSVRHVSYGYTF.

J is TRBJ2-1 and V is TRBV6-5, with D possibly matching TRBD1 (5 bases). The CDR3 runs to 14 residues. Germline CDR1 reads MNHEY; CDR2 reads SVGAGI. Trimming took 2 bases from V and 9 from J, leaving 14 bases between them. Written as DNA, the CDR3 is TGTGCCAGCAGTTACCGTCAGGGTAACGCTGAGCAGTTCTTC. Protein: CASSYRQGNAEQFF.

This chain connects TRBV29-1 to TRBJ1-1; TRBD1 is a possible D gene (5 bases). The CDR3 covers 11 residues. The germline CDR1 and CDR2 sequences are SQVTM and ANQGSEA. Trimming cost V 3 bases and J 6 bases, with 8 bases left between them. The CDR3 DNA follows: TGCAGCGTTGATTCGGGGGCTGAAGCTTTCTTT. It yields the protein CSVDSGAEAFF. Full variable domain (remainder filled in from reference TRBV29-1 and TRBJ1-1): SAVISQKPSRDICQRGTSLTIQCQVDSQVTMMFWYRQQPGQSLTLIATANQGSEATYESGFVIDKFPISRPNLTFSTLTVSNMSPEDSSIYLCSVDSGAEAFFGQGTRLTVV.

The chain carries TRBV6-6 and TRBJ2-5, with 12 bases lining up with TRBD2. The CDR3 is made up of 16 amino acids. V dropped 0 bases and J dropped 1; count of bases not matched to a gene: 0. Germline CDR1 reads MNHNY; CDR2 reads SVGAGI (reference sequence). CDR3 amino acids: CASSYSTSGGQETQYF. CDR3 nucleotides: TGTGCCAGCAGTTACTCGACTAGCGGGGGCCAAGAGACCCAGTACTTC.

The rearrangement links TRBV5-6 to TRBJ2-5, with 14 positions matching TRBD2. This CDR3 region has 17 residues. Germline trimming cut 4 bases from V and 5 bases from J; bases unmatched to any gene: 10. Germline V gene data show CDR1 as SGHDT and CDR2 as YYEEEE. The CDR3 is CASSQNPGTSGGETQYF. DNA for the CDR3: TGTGCCAGCAGCCAAAACCCCGGGACTAGCGGGGGTGAGACCCAGTACTTC.

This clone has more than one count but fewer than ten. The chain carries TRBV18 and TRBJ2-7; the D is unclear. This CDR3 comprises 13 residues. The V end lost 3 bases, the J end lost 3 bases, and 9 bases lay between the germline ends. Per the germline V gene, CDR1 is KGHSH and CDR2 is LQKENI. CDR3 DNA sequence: TGTGCCAGCTCACCCTCTTATGACTACGAGCAGTACTTC. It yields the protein CASSPSYDYEQYF.

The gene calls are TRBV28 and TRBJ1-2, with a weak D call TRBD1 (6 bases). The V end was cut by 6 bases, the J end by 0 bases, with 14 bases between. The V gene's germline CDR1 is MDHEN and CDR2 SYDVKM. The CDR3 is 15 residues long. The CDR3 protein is CASSSPGQTNYGYTF. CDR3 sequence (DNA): TGTGCCAGCAGCAGCCCGGGACAAACTAACTATGGCTACACCTTC.

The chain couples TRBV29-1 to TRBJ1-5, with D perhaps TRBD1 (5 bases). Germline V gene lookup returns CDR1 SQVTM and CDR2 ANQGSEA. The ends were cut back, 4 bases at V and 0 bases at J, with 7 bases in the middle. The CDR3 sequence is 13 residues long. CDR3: CSVGTNSNQPQHF. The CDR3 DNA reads TGCAGCGTTGGGACAAATAGCAATCAGCCCCAGCATTTT. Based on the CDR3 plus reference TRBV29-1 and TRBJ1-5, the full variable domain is SAVISQKPSRDICQRGTSLTIQCQVDSQVTMMFWYRQQPGQSLTLIATANQGSEATYESGFVIDKFPISRPNLTFSTLTVSNMSPEDSSIYLCSVGTNSNQPQHFGDGTRLSIL.

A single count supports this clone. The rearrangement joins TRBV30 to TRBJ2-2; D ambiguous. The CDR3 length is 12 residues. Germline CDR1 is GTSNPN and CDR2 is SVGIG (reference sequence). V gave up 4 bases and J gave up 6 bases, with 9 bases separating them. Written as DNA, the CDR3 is TGTGCCTGGACTTTTCATCCCGGGGAGCTGTTTTTT. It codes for CAWTFHPGELFF.

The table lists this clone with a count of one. The DNA of the CDR3 is TGCGCCAGCAGCCTCGGACTAGCTGCAGATACGCAGTATTTT. Its protein product is CASSLGLAADTQYF. The rearrangement joins TRBV5-1 to TRBJ2-3, with TRBD2 identical over 8 bases. CDR1 is SGHRS and CDR2 is YFSETQ in the germline V gene. The CDR3 sequence is 14 residues long. The junction had 5 bases not matched to a gene; V was cut back by 4 bases and J by 4 bases.

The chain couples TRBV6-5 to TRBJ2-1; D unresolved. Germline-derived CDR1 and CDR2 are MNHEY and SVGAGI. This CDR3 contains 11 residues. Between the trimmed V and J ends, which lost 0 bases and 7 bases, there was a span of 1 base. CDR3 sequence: CASSYSNEQFF. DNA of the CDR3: TGTGCCAGCAGTTACTCGAATGAGCAGTTCTTC.

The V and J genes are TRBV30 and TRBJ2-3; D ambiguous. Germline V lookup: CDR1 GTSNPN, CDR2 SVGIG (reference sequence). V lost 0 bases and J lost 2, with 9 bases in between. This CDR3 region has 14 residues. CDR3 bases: TGTGCCTGGAGTGTAGTTGGATCCACAGATACGCAGTATTTT. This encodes CAWSVVGSTDTQYF.

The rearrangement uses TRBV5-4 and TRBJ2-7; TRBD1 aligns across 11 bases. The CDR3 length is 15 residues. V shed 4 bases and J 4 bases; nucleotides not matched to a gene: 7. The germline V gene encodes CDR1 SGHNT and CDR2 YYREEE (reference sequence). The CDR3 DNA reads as TGTGCCAGCAGCAGGCCGGGACAGGGGGAATACGAGCAGTACTTC. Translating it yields CASSRPGQGEYEQYF.

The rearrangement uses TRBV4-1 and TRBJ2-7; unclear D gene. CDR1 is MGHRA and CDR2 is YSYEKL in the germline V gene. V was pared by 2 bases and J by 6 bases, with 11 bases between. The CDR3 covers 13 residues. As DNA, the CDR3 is TGCGCCAGCAGCCAAACAGTCTCAGGCGAGCAGTACTTC. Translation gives CASSQTVSGEQYF.

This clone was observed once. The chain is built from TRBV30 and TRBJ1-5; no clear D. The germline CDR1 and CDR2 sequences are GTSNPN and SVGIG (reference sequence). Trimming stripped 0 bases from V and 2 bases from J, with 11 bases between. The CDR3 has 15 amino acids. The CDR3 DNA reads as TGTGCCTGGAGTGTAACCGGGAATGGCAATCAGCCCCAGCATTTT. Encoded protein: CAWSVTGNGNQPQHF.

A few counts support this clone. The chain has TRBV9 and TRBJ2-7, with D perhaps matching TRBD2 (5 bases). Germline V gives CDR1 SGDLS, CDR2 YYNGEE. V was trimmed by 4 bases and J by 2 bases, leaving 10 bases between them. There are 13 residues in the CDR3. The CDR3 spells CASSPGNTYEQYF. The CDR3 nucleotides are TGTGCCAGCAGCCCCGGGAACACCTACGAGCAGTACTTC.

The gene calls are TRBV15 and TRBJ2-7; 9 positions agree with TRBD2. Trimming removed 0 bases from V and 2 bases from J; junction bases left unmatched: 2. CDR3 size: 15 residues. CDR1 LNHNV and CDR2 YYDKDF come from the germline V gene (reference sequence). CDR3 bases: TGTGCCACCAGCAGAGACCTAGCGGGGACCTACGAGCAGTACTTC. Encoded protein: CATSRDLAGTYEQYF.

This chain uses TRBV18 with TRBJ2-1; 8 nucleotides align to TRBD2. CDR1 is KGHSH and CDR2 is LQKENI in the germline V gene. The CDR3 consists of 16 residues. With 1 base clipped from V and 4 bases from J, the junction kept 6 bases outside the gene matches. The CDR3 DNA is TGTGCCAGCTCACCACGGAGGGCTAGCGGGTACAATGAGCAGTTCTTC. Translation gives CASSPRRASGYNEQFF.

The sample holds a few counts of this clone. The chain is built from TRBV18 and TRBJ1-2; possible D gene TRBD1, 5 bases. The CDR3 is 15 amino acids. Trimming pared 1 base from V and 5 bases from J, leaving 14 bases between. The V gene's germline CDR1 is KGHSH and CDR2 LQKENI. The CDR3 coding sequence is TGTGCCAGCTCACCACAGGGCCAGGGTCGGTATGGCTACACCTTC. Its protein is CASSPQGQGRYGYTF.

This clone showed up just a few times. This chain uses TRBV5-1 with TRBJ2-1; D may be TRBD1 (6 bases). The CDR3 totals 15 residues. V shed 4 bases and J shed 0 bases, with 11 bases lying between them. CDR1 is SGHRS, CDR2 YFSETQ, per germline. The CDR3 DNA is TGCGCCAGCAGCGCATGGACAGACTCCTACAATGAGCAGTTCTTC. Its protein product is CASSAWTDSYNEQFF.

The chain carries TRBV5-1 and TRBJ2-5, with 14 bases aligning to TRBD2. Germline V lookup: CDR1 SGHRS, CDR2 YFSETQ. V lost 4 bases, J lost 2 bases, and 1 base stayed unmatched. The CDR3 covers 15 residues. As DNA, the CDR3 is TGCGCCAGCAGCCGGACTAGCGGGGGGCAAGAGACCCAGTACTTC. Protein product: CASSRTSGGQETQYF.

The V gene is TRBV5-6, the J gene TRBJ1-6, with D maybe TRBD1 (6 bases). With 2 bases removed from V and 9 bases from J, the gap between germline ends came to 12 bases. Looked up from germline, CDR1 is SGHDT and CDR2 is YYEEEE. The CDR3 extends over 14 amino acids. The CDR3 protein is CASSFGTSGSPLHF. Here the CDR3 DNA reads TGTGCCAGCAGCTTCGGGACATCGGGTTCACCCCTCCACTTT.

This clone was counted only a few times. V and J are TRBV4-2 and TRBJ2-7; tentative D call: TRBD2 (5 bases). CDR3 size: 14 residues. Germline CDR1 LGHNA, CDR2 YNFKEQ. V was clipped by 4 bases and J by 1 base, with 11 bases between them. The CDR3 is CASSPLSGSYEQYF. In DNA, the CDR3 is TGTGCCAGCAGCCCCCTGAGCGGTTCCTACGAGCAGTACTTC.